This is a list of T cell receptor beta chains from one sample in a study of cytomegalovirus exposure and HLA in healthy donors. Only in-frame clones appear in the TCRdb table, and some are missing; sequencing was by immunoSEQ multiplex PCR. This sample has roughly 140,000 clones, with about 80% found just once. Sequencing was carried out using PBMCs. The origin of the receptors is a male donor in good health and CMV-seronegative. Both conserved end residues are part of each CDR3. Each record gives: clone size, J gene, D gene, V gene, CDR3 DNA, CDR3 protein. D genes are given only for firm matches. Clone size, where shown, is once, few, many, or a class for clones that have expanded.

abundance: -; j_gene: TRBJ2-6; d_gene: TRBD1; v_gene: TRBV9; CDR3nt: TGTGCCAGCAGCGATAGCAGGGGGCCCGTGCCCTCTGGGGCCAACGTCCTGACTTTC; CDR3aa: CASSDSRGPVPSGANVLTF
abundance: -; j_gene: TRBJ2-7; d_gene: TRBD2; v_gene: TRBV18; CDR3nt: TGTGCCAGCTCACCCTCGAGACTAGCGGGAGGAGTGGCCTACGAGCAGTACTTC; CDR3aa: CASSPSRLAGGVAYEQYF
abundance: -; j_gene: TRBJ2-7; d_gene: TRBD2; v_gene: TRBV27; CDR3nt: TGTGCCAGCAGACCCTCCGGGGGGAGCTCCTACGAGCAGTACTTC; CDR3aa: CASRPSGGSSYEQYF
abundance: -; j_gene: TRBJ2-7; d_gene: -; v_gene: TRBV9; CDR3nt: TGTGCCAGCAGCCCCTTCGACAGGACGGACGACGAGCAGTACTTC; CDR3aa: CASSPFDRTDDEQYF
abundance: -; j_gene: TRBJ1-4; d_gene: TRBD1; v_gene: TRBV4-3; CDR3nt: TGCGCCAGCAGCCAGGGGACAGGGGGTGAAAAACTGTTTTTT; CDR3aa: CASSQGTGGEKLFF
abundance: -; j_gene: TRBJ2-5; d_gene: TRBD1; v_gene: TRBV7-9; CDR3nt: TGTTCCAGCAGCTTGACAGGGTATCAACAAGAGACCCAGTACTTC; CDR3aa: CSSSLTGYQQETQYF
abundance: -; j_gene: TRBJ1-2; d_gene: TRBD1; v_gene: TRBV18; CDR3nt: TGTGCCAGCTCACCTCGACAGGGAGAAGGTGGCTACACCTTC; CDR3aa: CASSPRQGEGGYTF
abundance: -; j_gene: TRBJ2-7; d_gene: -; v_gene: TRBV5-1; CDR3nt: TGCGCCAGCAGCTTTGAAGGGGTCTACGAGCAGTACTTC; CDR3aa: CASSFEGVYEQYF
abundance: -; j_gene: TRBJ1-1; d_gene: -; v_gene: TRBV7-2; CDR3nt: TGTGCCAGCAGCCGACAGACGTTGGGCACTGAAGCTTTCTTT; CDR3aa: CASSRQTLGTEAFF
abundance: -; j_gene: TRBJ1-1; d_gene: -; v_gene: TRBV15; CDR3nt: TGTGCCACCAGCATAACAGGCGGGAACACTGAAGCTTTCTTT; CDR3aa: CATSITGGNTEAFF
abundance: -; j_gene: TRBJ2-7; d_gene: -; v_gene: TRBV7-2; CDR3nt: TGTGCCAGCAGCTTGGACAGAGCTAATACCTACGAGCAGTACTTC; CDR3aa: CASSLDRANTYEQYF
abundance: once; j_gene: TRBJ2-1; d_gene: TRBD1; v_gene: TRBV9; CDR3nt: TGTGCCAGCAGCGCCGGGACAGGGGCCTACAATGGGCAGTTCTTC; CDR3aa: CASSAGTGAYNGQFF
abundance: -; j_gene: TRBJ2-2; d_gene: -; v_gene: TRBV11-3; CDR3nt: TGTGCCAGCAGCTTAGATGATCGCAGGCTGCGAAACACCGGGGAGCTGTTTTTT; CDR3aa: CASSLDDRRLRNTGELFF
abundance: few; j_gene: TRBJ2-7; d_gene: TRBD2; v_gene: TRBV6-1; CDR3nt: TGTGCCAGCAGTGTCAACCTAGCGGATAGCTCCTACGAGCAGTACTTC; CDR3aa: CASSVNLADSSYEQYF
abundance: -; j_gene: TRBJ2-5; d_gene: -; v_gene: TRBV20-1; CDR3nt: TGCAGTGCTGATAGAGGAGAGACCCAGTACTTC; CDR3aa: CSADRGETQYF
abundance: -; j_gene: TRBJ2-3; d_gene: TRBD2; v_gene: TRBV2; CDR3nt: TGTGCCAGCAGTGAAGGCGGGAGAGGTCGAGATACGCAGTATTTT; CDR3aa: CASSEGGRGRDTQYF
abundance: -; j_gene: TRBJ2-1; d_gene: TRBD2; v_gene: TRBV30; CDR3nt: TGTGCCTGGAACGGCGGGGGGTGGCACAATGAGCAGTTCTTC; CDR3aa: CAWNGGGWHNEQFF
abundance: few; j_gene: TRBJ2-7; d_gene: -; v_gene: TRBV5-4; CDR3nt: TGTGCCAGCAGCTTGAATGTAGCGCGGGACGAGCAGTACTTC; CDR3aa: CASSLNVARDEQYF
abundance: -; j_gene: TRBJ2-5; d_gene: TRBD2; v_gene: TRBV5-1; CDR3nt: TGCGCCAGCGCGGGAGCGGGCAGAGAGACCCAGTACTTC; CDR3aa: CASAGAGRETQYF
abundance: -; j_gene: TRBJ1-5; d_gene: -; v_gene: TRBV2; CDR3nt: TGTGCCAGCAGGGCAGATCAGCCCCAGCATTTT; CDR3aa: CASRADQPQHF
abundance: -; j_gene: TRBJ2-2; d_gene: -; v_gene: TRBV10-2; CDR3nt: TGCGCCAGCATAGAGAACACCGGGGAGCTGTTTTTT; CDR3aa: CASIENTGELFF
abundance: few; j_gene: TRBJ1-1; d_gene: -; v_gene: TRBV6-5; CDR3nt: TGTGCCAGCAGCCGTCAGGGTCACACTGAAGCTTTCTTT; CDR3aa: CASSRQGHTEAFF
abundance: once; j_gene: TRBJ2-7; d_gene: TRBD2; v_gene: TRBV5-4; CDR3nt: TGTGCCAGCAGCCAGGGACTAGCGGGAGCCAGGAGCTCCTACGAGCAGTACTTC; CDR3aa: CASSQGLAGARSSYEQYF
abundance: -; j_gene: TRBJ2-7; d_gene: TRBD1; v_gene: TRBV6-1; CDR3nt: TGTGCCAGCAGGTTAGACAGGGGGCCTTACGAGCAGTACTTC; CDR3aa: CASRLDRGPYEQYF
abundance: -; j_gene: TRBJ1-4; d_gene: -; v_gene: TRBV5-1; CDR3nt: TGCGCCAGCAGCTTGTCGGCAACTAATGAAAAACTGTTTTTT; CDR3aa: CASSLSATNEKLFF
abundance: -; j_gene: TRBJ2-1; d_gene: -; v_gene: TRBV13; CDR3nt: TGTGCCAGCAGCTTATCACACAGGGTGGCCTTACCTGAGCAGTTCTTC; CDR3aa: CASSLSHRVALPEQFF
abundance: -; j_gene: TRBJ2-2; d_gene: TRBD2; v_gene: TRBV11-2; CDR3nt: TGTGCCAGCAGCTTTCGGGGAGGGACTTATAACACCGGGGAGCTGTTTTTT; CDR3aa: CASSFRGGTYNTGELFF
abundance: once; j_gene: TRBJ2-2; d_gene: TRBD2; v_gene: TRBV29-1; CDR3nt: TGCAGCGTTGGAGTAGCGGGGGGCACCGGGGAGCTGTTTTTT; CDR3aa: CSVGVAGGTGELFF
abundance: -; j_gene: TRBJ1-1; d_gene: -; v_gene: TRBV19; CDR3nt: TGTGCCAGTACCGGCGGGAACACTGAAGCTTTCTTT; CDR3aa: CASTGGNTEAFF
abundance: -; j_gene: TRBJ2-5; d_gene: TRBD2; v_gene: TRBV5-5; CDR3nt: TGTGCCAGCAGCTCTCCCCTAGCGGGAGGGCCGGTTGAGACCCAGTACTTC; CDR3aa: CASSSPLAGGPVETQYF
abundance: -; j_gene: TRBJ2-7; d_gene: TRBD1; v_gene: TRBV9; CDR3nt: TGTGCCAGCAGCGAGGGACAGGGGGGGGGTTACGAGCAGTACTTC; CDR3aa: CASSEGQGGGYEQYF
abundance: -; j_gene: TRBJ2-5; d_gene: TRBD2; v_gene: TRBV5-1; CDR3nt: TGCGCCAGCAACCGGGGGGTAGCGGGGAGTAAGACCCAGTACTTC; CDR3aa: CASNRGVAGSKTQYF
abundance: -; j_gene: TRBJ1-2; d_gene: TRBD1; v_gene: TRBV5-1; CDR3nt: TGCGCCAGCAGCTCATCGGGACAGCCTAACTATGGCTACACCTTC; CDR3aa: CASSSSGQPNYGYTF
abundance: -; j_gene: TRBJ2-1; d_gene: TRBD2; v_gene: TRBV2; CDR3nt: TGTGCCGGAAGACTAGCGGGCTCCTACAATGAGCAGTTCTTC; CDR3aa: CAGRLAGSYNEQFF
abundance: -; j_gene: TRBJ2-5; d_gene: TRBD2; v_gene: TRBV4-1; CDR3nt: TGCGCCAGCAGCCAAGGCCTAGCGGTGACCCAAGAGACCCAGTACTTC; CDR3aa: CASSQGLAVTQETQYF
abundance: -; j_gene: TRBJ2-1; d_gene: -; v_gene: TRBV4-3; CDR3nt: TGCGCCAGCAGCCAAGATTGGGTAAAGGGCAGGGTCTACTACAATGAGCAGTTCTTC; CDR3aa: CASSQDWVKGRVYYNEQFF
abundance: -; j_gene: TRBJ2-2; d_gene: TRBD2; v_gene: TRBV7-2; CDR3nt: TGTGCCAGCAGCTTAGGTCTAGCGGGAGGGCCTGGGGAGCTGTTTTTT; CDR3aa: CASSLGLAGGPGELFF
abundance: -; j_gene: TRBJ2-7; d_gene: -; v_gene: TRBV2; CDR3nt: TGTGCCAGCACCCCCCACGGAGGTGAGCAGTACTTC; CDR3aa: CASTPHGGEQYF
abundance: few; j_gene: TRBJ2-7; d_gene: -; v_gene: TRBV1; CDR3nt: TGCACGACCTCTAGCGGGCAAGGGCTGTCCAGGGACTACGAGCAGTACTTC; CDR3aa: CTTSSGQGLSRDYEQYF
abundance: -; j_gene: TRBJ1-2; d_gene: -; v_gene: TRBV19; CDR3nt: TGTGCCAGTAACTACAGGGCTTTTGGCTACACCTTC; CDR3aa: CASNYRAFGYTF
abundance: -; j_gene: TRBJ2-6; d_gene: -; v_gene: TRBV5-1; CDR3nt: TGCGCCAGCACCAGGGTGACTGGGGCCAACGTCCTGACTTTC; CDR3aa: CASTRVTGANVLTF
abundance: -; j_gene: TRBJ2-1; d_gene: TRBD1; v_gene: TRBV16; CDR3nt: TGTGCCAGCAGCCCCCCACCGGGACAGGGGGAGTTCTTC; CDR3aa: CASSPPPGQGEFF
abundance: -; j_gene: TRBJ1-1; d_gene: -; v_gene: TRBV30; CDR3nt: TGTGCCTGGAGTGTACTCAGGGTGCGAACGAACACTGAAGCTTTCTTT; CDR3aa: CAWSVLRVRTNTEAFF
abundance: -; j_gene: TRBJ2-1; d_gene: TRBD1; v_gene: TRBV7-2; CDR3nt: TGTGCCAGCAGCGTTAGGCAGGGGGCTGTTGAGCAGTTCTTC; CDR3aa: CASSVRQGAVEQFF
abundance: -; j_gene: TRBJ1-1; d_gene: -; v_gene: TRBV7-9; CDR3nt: TGTTCCAGCAGCTTGGGAGTGAACACTGAAGCTTTCTTT; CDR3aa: CSSSLGVNTEAFF
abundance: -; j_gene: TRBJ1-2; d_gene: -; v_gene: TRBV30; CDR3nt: TGTGCCTGGAGTTCAGGGGCCGACTATGGCTACACCTTC; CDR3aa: CAWSSGADYGYTF
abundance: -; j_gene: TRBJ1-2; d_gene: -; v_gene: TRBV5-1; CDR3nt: TGCGCCAGCAGCCCGTACGACACGAACTATGGCTACACCTTC; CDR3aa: CASSPYDTNYGYTF
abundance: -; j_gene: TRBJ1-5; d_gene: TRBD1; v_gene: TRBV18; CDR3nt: TGTGCCAGCTCACCAGGGGGACAGGGCCGTCTGCCCCAGCATTTT; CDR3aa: CASSPGGQGRLPQHF
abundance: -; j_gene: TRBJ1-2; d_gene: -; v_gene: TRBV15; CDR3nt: TGTGCCACCAGCAGAGATACATACGGGAGGGCAGGAACTTACACCTTC; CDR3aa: CATSRDTYGRAGTYTF
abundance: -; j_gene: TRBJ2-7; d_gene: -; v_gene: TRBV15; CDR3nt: TGTGCCACCAGCAGAGGTGACAGGGACTTAGACGAGCAGTACTTC; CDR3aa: CATSRGDRDLDEQYF
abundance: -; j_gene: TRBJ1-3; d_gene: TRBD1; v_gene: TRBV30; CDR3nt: TGTGCCTGGGATCTCACATGGGACAGCGGCTCTGGAAACACCATATATTTT; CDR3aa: CAWDLTWDSGSGNTIYF
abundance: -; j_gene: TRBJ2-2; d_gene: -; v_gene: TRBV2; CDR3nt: TGTGCCACCCGACTACGATCGGATACCGGGGAGCTGTTTTTT; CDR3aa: CATRLRSDTGELFF
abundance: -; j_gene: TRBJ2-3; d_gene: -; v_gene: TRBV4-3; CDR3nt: TGCGCCAGCAGCCAAGATGACAGTCCTAGCACAGATACGCAGTATTTT; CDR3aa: CASSQDDSPSTDTQYF
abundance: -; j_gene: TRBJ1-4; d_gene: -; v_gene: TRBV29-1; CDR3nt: TGCAGCGTTGGACAGCCTAATGAAAAACTGTTTTTT; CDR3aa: CSVGQPNEKLFF
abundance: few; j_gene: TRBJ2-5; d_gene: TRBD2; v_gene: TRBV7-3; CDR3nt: TGTGCCAGCAGCTTAGGGACTAGCGGAAAAGAGGCCCAGTACTTC; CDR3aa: CASSLGTSGKEAQYF
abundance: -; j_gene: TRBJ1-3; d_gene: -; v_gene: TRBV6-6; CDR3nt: TGTGCCAGCAGCATGGACCGGGGCTCTGGAAACACCATATATTTT; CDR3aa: CASSMDRGSGNTIYF
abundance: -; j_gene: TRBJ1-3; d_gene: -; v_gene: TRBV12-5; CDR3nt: TGTGCTAGTGGCAACACTGGAGGCGCAAACACCATATATTTT; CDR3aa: CASGNTGGANTIYF